This T cell receptor beta chain emerged from a study of blood T cell repertoires in COVID-19. Study at large: Some COVID-19 samples were acute and others convalescent; all came from the United States, Italy and Spain. T cells, B-cell-depleted T cells, or PBMCs supplied cDNA or gDNA.

Patients of the Seattle cohort, enrolled during active infection, were followed longitudinally. The sample holds a few counts of this clone. As originally analysed: Amplification from reference gene primers served as the basis for estimated nucleated cell counts. Only in-frame clones appear in the TCRdb table, and some are missing; sequencing was by immunoSEQ multiplex PCR. That table furnishes V, J and clone size, whereas the DNA furnished D and trimming. Counted here are over 250,000 clones, 90% occurring once; the ten biggest clones make up roughly 6%. Germline CDR1 is SGHDN and CDR2 is FVKESK. V lost 2 bases and J lost 7, with 18 bases in between. This CDR3 has 16 amino acids.

V usage is TRBV14 and J usage is TRBJ1-3, with D unclear. Sequencing input: peripheral blood. The TCR was taken from a woman aged 45-60 years with COVID-19, enrolled during active disease. The CDR3 loop reads CASSQNFPGARNTIYF. In DNA, the CDR3 is TGTGCCAGCAGCCAAAATTTCCCGGGAGCAAGGAACACCATATATTTT. Based on the CDR3 plus reference TRBV14 and TRBJ1-3, the full variable domain is EAGVTQFPSHSVIEKGQTVTLRCDPISGHDNLYWYRRVMGKEIKFLLHFVKESKQDESGMPNNRFLAERTGGTYSTLKVQPAELEDSGVYFCASSQNFPGARNTIYFGEGSWLTVV.